This record concerns one T cell receptor beta chain sequence. TCRdb re-called the 5' RACE reads; every CDR3 protein appears as one record, without DNA. This sample's table reports 350,000 to 550,000 distinct CDR3 sequences. CDR1 KGHSH and CDR2 LQKENI come from the germline V gene. This CDR3 is built from 16 residues. This specimen comes from a study of monozygotic twins with inflammatory bowel disease. The chain has TRBV18 and TRBJ2-1; checking the TCRdb D call of TRBD2 is not possible without DNA. The clonotype originates from a human donor with ulcerative colitis or Crohn's disease, or a healthy co-twin of an affected twin (not recorded which). Sample: blood. The CDR3 here is CASRRPMVQSYNEQFF.